The 3 T cell receptor beta chains below come from one sample, sequenced in a study of T-cell memory formation after mild COVID-19. In TCRdb, the 5' RACE reads were re-called with MiXCR into one record per CDR3 protein. Here the sample spans around 320,000 distinct CDR3 sequences, under 30% being singletons. Sequenced: PBMCs or a T cell subset sorted from them (not recorded which). Receptors originate from an adult woman who had mild COVID-19 (a few samples of this study predate the infection). Cell type and time point are not known.

There are many counts of this clonotype. The chain carries TRBV18 and TRBJ2-7; 9 bases match TRBD1. The CDR3 runs to 14 residues. V lost 4 bases and J lost 3; bases outside the gene matches: 4. From germline, CDR1 is KGHSH and CDR2 LQKENI. Written as DNA, the CDR3 is TGTGCCAGCTCACGGTCGACAGGGGGCTACGAGCAGTACTTC. Translating it yields CASSRSTGGYEQYF.

This clonotype was observed a few times. This chain connects TRBV30 to TRBJ2-7; the match to TRBD1 covers 7 bases. The CDR3 has 14 amino acids. Germline V gives CDR1 GTSNPN, CDR2 SVGIG (reference sequence). The V gene end was trimmed by 3 bases and the J gene end by 5 bases; junction bases not matched to a gene: 10. CDR3 coding DNA: TGTGCCTGGAGAACTTTAGGGGGCTTCGACGAGCAGTACTTC. This codes for CAWRTLGGFDEQYF. The full variable domain, its missing parts supplied by reference TRBV30 and TRBJ2-7, is SQTIHQWPATLVQPVGSPLSLECTVEGTSNPNLYWYRQAAGRGLQLLFYSVGIGQISSEVPQNLSASRPQDRQFILSSKKLLLSDSGFYLCAWRTLGGFDEQYFGPGTRLTVT.

This clonotype was detected a few times. The chain is built from TRBV7-6 and TRBJ2-3, with D possibly matching TRBD2 (6 bases). The CDR3 has 15 amino acids. Germline loops: CDR1 SGHVS, CDR2 FNYEAQ. V was cut by 1 base and J by 6 bases, with 14 bases left in between. CDR3: CASSLGRAEGDTQYF. Written as DNA, the CDR3 is TGTGCCAGCAGCTTAGGGAGGGCGGAGGGGGATACGCAGTATTTT.